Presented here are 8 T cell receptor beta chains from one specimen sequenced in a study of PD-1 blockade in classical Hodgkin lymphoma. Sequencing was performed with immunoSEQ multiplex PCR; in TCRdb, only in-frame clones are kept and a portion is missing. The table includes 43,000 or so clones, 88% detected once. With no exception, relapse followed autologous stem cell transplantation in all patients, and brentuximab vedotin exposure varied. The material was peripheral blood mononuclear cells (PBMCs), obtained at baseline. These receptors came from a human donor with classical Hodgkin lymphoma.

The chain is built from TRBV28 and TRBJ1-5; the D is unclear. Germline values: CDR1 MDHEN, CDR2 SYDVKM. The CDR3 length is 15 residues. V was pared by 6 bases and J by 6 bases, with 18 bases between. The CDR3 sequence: CASSTLGGSAQPQHF. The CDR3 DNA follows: TGTGCCAGCAGCACCCTGGGAGGGAGCGCTCAGCCCCAGCATTTT.

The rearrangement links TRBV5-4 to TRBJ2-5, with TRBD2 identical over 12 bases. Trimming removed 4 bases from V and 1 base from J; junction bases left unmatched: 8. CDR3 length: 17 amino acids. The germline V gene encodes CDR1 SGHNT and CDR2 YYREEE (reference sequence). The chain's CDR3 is CASSVSVGLAGQETQYF. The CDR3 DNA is TGTGCCAGCAGCGTGAGTGTGGGACTAGCGGGCCAAGAGACCCAGTACTTC.

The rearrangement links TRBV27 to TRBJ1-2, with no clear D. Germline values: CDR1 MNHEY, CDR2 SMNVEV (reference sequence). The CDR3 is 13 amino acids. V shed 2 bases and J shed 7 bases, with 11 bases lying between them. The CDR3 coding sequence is TGTGCCAGCAGTTTAGAGCCAGCCCTTGGCTACACCTTC. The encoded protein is CASSLEPALGYTF.

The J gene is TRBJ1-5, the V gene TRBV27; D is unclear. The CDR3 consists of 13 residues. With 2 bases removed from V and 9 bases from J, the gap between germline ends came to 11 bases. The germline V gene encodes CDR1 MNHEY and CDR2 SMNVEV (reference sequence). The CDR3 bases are TGTGCCAGCAGTTTACTCTCCTCTGGGCCCCAGCATTTT. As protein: CASSLLSSGPQHF.

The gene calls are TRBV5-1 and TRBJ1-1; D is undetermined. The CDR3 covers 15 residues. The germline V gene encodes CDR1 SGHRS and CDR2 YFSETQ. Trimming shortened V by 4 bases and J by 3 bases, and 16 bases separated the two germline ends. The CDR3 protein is CASSRVNPKDTEAFF. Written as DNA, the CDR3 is TGCGCCAGCAGCAGAGTTAACCCTAAAGACACTGAAGCTTTCTTT.

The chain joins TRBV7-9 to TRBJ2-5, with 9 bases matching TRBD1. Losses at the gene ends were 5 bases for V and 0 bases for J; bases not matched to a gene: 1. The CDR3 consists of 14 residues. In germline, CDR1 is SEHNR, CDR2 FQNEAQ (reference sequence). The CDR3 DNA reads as TGTGCCAGCAGCGGGACAGGGTACCAAGAGACCCAGTACTTC. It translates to CASSGTGYQETQYF.

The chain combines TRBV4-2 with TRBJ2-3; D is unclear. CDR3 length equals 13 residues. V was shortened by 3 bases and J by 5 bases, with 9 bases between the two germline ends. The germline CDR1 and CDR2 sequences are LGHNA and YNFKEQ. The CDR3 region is CASSHNGEDTQYF. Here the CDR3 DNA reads TGTGCCAGCAGCCACAACGGTGAAGATACGCAGTATTTT.

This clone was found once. The CDR3: CASSPRQGGTDTQYF. The CDR3, as DNA: TGTGCCAGCAGCCCTCGACAGGGTGGCACAGATACGCAGTATTTT. The chain uses TRBV7-2 and TRBJ2-3; 7 bases are a match to TRBD1. The trim removed 5 bases at V and 1 base at J, leaving 6 bases unmatched. This CDR3 is 15 amino acids long. CDR1 and CDR2 (germline): SGHTA, FQGNSA.